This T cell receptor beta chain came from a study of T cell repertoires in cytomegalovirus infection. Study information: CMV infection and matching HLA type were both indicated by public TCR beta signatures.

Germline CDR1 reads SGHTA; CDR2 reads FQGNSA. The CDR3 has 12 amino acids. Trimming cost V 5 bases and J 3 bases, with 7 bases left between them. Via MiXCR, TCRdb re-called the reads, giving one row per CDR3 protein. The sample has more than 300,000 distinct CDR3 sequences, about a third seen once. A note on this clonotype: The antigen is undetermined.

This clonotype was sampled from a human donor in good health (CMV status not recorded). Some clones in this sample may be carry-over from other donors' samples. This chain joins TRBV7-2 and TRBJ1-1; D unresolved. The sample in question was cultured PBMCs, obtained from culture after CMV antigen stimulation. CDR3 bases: TGTGCCAGCAGCCAGAGTTACACTGAAGCTTTCTTT. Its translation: CASSQSYTEAFF.